This is a list of T cell receptor beta chains from one sample in a study of metastatic and nonmetastatic thyroid tumors. TCRdb re-clonotyped the PCR reads via MiXCR. The data contain fewer than 35,000 clones, 25% to 35% of them singletons. Specimen: blood. The origin of the receptors is a female donor with papillary thyroid cancer or a benign thyroid nodule (not recorded which). Some clones in this sample may be carry-over from other donors' samples. CDR3s include the opening cysteine and the closing phenylalanine or tryptophan. A D gene is named only where the DNA matches it firmly. Rows give clone size only sometimes, using once, few, many, or a class for an expanded clone.

abundance: few; d_gene: TRBD1; j_gene: TRBJ2-7; v_gene: TRBV6-1; CDR3nt: TGTGCCAGCAGCGGTACAGGGGGACCCTACGAGCAGTACTTC; CDR3aa: CASSGTGGPYEQYF
abundance: NA; d_gene: NA; j_gene: TRBJ2-7; v_gene: TRBV5-1; CDR3nt: TGCGCCAGCAGCCTTCAGGGGTCCGAGCAGTACTTC; CDR3aa: CASSLQGSEQYF
abundance: NA; d_gene: TRBD1; j_gene: TRBJ1-2; v_gene: TRBV6-1; CDR3nt: TGTGCCAGCAGGGAGGGGGGGACAGGACGTGTAGGCTACACCTTC; CDR3aa: CASREGGTGRVGYTF
abundance: few; d_gene: TRBD2; j_gene: TRBJ2-7; v_gene: TRBV6-2/TRBV6-3; CDR3nt: TGTGCCAGCAGTTACTCAACTAGCGGGTACTACGAGCAGTACTTC; CDR3aa: CASSYSTSGYYEQYF
abundance: NA; d_gene: TRBD1; j_gene: TRBJ1-4; v_gene: TRBV6-5; CDR3nt: TGTGCCAGCAGTTACGGGATACCGGGACAGGGAGATGAAAAACTGTTTTTT; CDR3aa: CASSYGIPGQGDEKLFF
abundance: medium-sized; d_gene: NA; j_gene: TRBJ1-2; v_gene: TRBV28; CDR3nt: TGTGCCAGCAGGGGGGGGCCTGGCTACACCTTC; CDR3aa: CASRGGPGYTF
abundance: NA; d_gene: NA; j_gene: TRBJ2-7; v_gene: TRBV6-1; CDR3nt: TGTTCCACCATCGGAGTATCTCTGGCCGAGCAGTACTTC; CDR3aa: CSTIGVSLAEQYF
abundance: few; d_gene: NA; j_gene: TRBJ2-7; v_gene: TRBV6-2/TRBV6-3; CDR3nt: TGTGCCAGCAGGGCGGGCAGGTACTACGAGCAGTACTTC; CDR3aa: CASRAGRYYEQYF
abundance: few; d_gene: NA; j_gene: TRBJ2-1; v_gene: TRBV6-2/TRBV6-3; CDR3nt: TGTGCCAGCGAGCGGTACAATGAGCAGTTCTTC; CDR3aa: CASERYNEQFF
abundance: few; d_gene: NA; j_gene: TRBJ1-6; v_gene: TRBV6-1; CDR3nt: TGTGCCAGCCACGCACAGAATAATTCACCCCTCCACTTT; CDR3aa: CASHAQNNSPLHF
abundance: NA; d_gene: TRBD1; j_gene: TRBJ1-2; v_gene: TRBV7-8; CDR3nt: TGTGCCAGCAGCACGGGGGGACAGGGGGCGTATGGCTACACCTTC; CDR3aa: CASSTGGQGAYGYTF
abundance: few; d_gene: NA; j_gene: TRBJ2-1; v_gene: TRBV27; CDR3nt: TGTGCCAGCAGTTTATTAGACAGCGCGAATGAGCAGTTCTTC; CDR3aa: CASSLLDSANEQFF
abundance: few; d_gene: NA; j_gene: TRBJ2-1; v_gene: TRBV7-9; CDR3nt: TGTGCCAGCAGCATTAGCCGGGGGGCCCTGTTCTTC; CDR3aa: CASSISRGALFF
abundance: NA; d_gene: TRBD2; j_gene: TRBJ2-1; v_gene: TRBV6-1; CDR3nt: TGTGCCAGCAGTGAACTAGCGGGAGCCGGGCACAATGAGCAGTTCTTC; CDR3aa: CASSELAGAGHNEQFF
abundance: NA; d_gene: TRBD1; j_gene: TRBJ2-5; v_gene: TRBV10-3; CDR3nt: TGTGCCAGCGACCGAGGACAGGGAGGACAAGAGACCCAGTACTTC; CDR3aa: CASDRGQGGQETQYF
abundance: NA; d_gene: TRBD1; j_gene: TRBJ2-2; v_gene: TRBV19; CDR3nt: TGTGCCAGTAGTCCCCGGACAGGCTTATGGGCCGGGGAGCTGTTTTTT; CDR3aa: CASSPRTGLWAGELFF
abundance: NA; d_gene: TRBD1; j_gene: TRBJ1-6; v_gene: TRBV12-3/TRBV12-4; CDR3nt: TGTGCCAGCAGTTTTAGGCAGGGGGATGCTTCACCCCTCCACTTT; CDR3aa: CASSFRQGDASPLHF
abundance: NA; d_gene: NA; j_gene: TRBJ2-7; v_gene: TRBV12-3/TRBV12-4; CDR3nt: TGTGCCAGCAGCTCCGACAGATTCTCCTACGAGCAGTACTTC; CDR3aa: CASSSDRFSYEQYF
abundance: few; d_gene: NA; j_gene: TRBJ2-7; v_gene: TRBV2; CDR3nt: TGTGCCAGCAGTCGGGACATCGGCTGGGCCTACGAGCAGTACTTC; CDR3aa: CASSRDIGWAYEQYF
abundance: NA; d_gene: NA; j_gene: TRBJ1-2; v_gene: TRBV30; CDR3nt: TGTGCCTGGAGTGTAACGGACCGGGGCCAAAATACCTTC; CDR3aa: CAWSVTDRGQNTF
abundance: few; d_gene: NA; j_gene: TRBJ2-7; v_gene: TRBV6-2/TRBV6-3; CDR3nt: TGTGCCAGCAGTTACTCGTACGGACAGAGCTCCTACGAGCAGTACTTC; CDR3aa: CASSYSYGQSSYEQYF
abundance: few; d_gene: NA; j_gene: TRBJ1-1; v_gene: TRBV10-2; CDR3nt: TGCGCCAGCAGTCGACCAGGGGCGTTGAACACTGAAGCTTTCTTT; CDR3aa: CASSRPGALNTEAFF
abundance: many; d_gene: NA; j_gene: TRBJ2-7; v_gene: TRBV19; CDR3nt: TGTGCCAGTAGACCGGGGGCTGGAAGCTCCTACGAGCAGTACTTC; CDR3aa: CASRPGAGSSYEQYF
abundance: NA; d_gene: NA; j_gene: TRBJ1-1; v_gene: TRBV5-1; CDR3nt: TGCGCCAGCGGCCCCTGGTACAGACCGAACACTGAAGCTTTCTTT; CDR3aa: CASGPWYRPNTEAFF
abundance: NA; d_gene: NA; j_gene: TRBJ2-3; v_gene: TRBV6-5; CDR3nt: TGTGCCAGCAGTTACCGGGGGGCTGATACGCAGTATTTT; CDR3aa: CASSYRGADTQYF
abundance: few; d_gene: TRBD1; j_gene: TRBJ1-2; v_gene: TRBV6-2/TRBV6-3; CDR3nt: TGTGCCAGCAGTCCCGCCCTTACAGGGGGCTATGGCTACACCTTC; CDR3aa: CASSPALTGGYGYTF
abundance: few; d_gene: TRBD1; j_gene: TRBJ1-6; v_gene: TRBV27; CDR3nt: TGTGCCAGCAGTTCCCTGGCTTACCCGGGACAGAATTCACCCCTCCACTTT; CDR3aa: CASSSLAYPGQNSPLHF
abundance: NA; d_gene: NA; j_gene: TRBJ1-2; v_gene: TRBV11-3; CDR3nt: TGTGCCAGCAGCGAAACAGGGATCTATGGCTACACCTTC; CDR3aa: CASSETGIYGYTF
abundance: many; d_gene: NA; j_gene: TRBJ1-1; v_gene: TRBV5-6; CDR3nt: TGTGCCAGCAGCCCAATAACAGGGTGGGGAATGAACACTGAAGCTTTCTTT; CDR3aa: CASSPITGWGMNTEAFF
abundance: NA; d_gene: TRBD2; j_gene: TRBJ2-7; v_gene: TRBV2; CDR3nt: TGTGCCAGCAGTGAAGCCCCCTGGGAGGGAAGCTACGAGCAGTACTTC; CDR3aa: CASSEAPWEGSYEQYF
abundance: NA; d_gene: NA; j_gene: TRBJ1-3; v_gene: TRBV6-1; CDR3nt: TGTGCCACCAGAAACAGGGTGGGTGCTGGAAACACCATATATTTT; CDR3aa: CATRNRVGAGNTIYF
abundance: many; d_gene: NA; j_gene: TRBJ2-7; v_gene: TRBV5-1; CDR3nt: TGCGCCAGCAGCTTCACTAGCAGCTCCTACGAGCAGTACTTC; CDR3aa: CASSFTSSSYEQYF
abundance: many; d_gene: NA; j_gene: TRBJ1-6; v_gene: TRBV18; CDR3nt: TGTGCCAGCTCACCGACCGGCCTTGATAATTCACCCCTCCACTTT; CDR3aa: CASSPTGLDNSPLHF
abundance: NA; d_gene: TRBD2; j_gene: TRBJ2-3; v_gene: TRBV6-5; CDR3nt: TGTGCCAGCAGTTACTCCACGACTAGCGGCAGTGGCACAGATACGCAGTATTTT; CDR3aa: CASSYSTTSGSGTDTQYF
abundance: medium-sized; d_gene: NA; j_gene: TRBJ2-2; v_gene: TRBV6-5; CDR3nt: TGTGCCAGCAGTTATCAGGTGAACACCGGGGAGCTGTTTTTT; CDR3aa: CASSYQVNTGELFF
abundance: NA; d_gene: NA; j_gene: TRBJ2-1; v_gene: TRBV11-2; CDR3nt: TGTGCCAGCAGCTCTCAGTCGGGACTCCACTCCTACAATGAGCAGTTCTTC; CDR3aa: CASSSQSGLHSYNEQFF
abundance: many; d_gene: TRBD1; j_gene: TRBJ1-5; v_gene: TRBV10-3; CDR3nt: TGTGCCATCAGGGGGACAGGGGACAGCAATCAGCCCCAGCATTTT; CDR3aa: CAIRGTGDSNQPQHF